The 20 T cell receptor beta chains reported below all come from one sample, sequenced in a study of blood T cells in healthy people across ages (dated by TCRdb to 2015 to 2017). The library was produced with 5' RACE. The instrument was an Illumina HiSeq 2500. The second PCR ran for about 6 to 11 cycles and used a J-beta primer mix along with a sample-barcoded 5' primer. TCRdb reanalyzed the raw reads on its own, using fastp at Q25 for trimming and MiXCR for clone calling, and kept in-frame beta chains. CDR3 protein sequences are deduplicated, and each keeps its most common genes and DNA. For this sample the table gives hundreds of thousands of distinct CDR3 sequences, of which roughly 25% were detected only once. Jointly, the top ten make up around 3% of the sample. These data are also associated with another study on T cells of mothers and their children.

The sequenced material came from blood. These TCRs come from a boy aged 5-17 years in good health.

This clonotype was observed a handful of times. This chain joins TRBV12-3 or TRBV12-4 and TRBJ1-2, with TRBD1 matching 11 bases. V lost 5 bases and J lost 8; bases outside the gene matches: 10. CDR3 length: 15 amino acids. CDR3 amino acids: CASSPDRGRKRGYTF. DNA for the CDR3: TGTGCCAGCAGTCCGGACAGGGGGCGCAAGAGGGGCTACACCTTC.

The V gene is TRBV3-1, the J gene TRBJ2-1; D possibly uses TRBD1 or TRBD2 (5 bases each). CDR3 length equals 17 residues. V was pared by 4 bases and J by 8 bases, with 24 bases between. Germline CDR1 reads LGHDT; CDR2 reads YNNKEL (reference sequence). CDR3: CASSLLGSGPLRYEQFF. CDR3 in DNA: TGTGCCAGCAGCCTCCTTGGGTCGGGACCACTCAGGTATGAGCAGTTCTTC.

This rearrangement joins TRBV6-1 to TRBJ2-5, with a possible D match to TRBD2 (5 bases). The CDR3 contains 14 residues. Germline V gene sequence: CDR1 MNHNS, CDR2 SASEGT. Trimming removed 1 base from V and 3 bases from J, with 9 bases in between. The CDR3 DNA is TGTGCCAGCAGTGAAGGGCAGGAGGAAGAGACCCAGTACTTC. It translates to CASSEGQEEETQYF.

The V call is TRBV11-2, the J call TRBJ2-3; D is unresolved. Trimming shortened V by 2 bases and J by 0 bases, and 18 bases separated the two germline ends. The CDR3 contains 18 residues. Germline CDR1 is SGHAT and CDR2 is FQNNGV. The CDR3 spells CASSLLEEAIPSTDTQYF. CDR3 bases: TGTGCCAGCAGCTTACTCGAGGAAGCAATACCTAGCACAGATACGCAGTATTTT. Full variable domain (missing parts from reference TRBV11-2 and TRBJ2-3): EAGVAQSPRYKIIEKRQSVAFWCNPISGHATLYWYQQILGQGPKLLIQFQNNGVVDDSQLPKDRFSAERLKGVDSTLKIQPAKLEDSAVYLCASSLLEEAIPSTDTQYFGPGTRLTVL.

This clonotype was seen a handful of times. This sequence joins TRBV12-3 or TRBV12-4 and TRBJ2-5, with D tentatively TRBD1 (5 bases). CDR3 length: 14 amino acids. V lost 6 bases and J 1 base, leaving 12 bases between the germline ends. In DNA form, the CDR3 reads TGTGCCAGCAGCTCAGTAGGGGCCCAAGAGACCCAGTACTTC. This sequence encodes CASSSVGAQETQYF.

This clonotype appeared a few times. The V and J genes are TRBV5-5 and TRBJ2-7; D is undetermined. There are 15 residues in the CDR3. Germline lookup yields CDR1 SGHKS and CDR2 YYEKEE (reference sequence). Trimming removed 2 bases from V and 2 bases from J, with 14 bases in between. The CDR3 here is CASSFQEGRPYEQYF. The DNA of the CDR3 is TGTGCCAGCAGCTTTCAAGAAGGACGTCCCTACGAGCAGTACTTC.

This clonotype was picked up a small number of times. The V gene is TRBV20-1, the J gene TRBJ2-7; D unresolved. Trimming took off 2 bases at V and 0 bases at J, with 11 bases between the two ends. The CDR3 is made up of 14 amino acids. The germline CDR1 and CDR2 sequences are DFQATT and SNEGSKA (reference sequence). CDR3 in amino acids: CSARNQESSYEQYF. The CDR3 DNA reads as TGCAGTGCTAGAAATCAGGAGAGCTCCTACGAGCAGTACTTC.

A word on this clonotype: A read error may be the cause here, since a much bigger clone is one base away. The chain recombines TRBV5-5 with TRBJ2-5, with TRBD1 matching over 9 bases. The J call may be wrong; the DNA end is better matched by TRBJ2-7. The CDR3 extends over 14 amino acids. Per germline, CDR1 SGHKS and CDR2 YYEKEE (reference sequence). CDR3 DNA: TGTGCCAGCAGCTTTCCGGGACAGGGCTACGAGCAGTACTTC. Residues: CASSFPGQGYEQYF.

This clonotype was counted only a few times. The genes are TRBV18 and TRBJ2-5, with D possibly matching TRBD2 (5 bases). Between the trimmed V and J ends, which lost 2 bases and 6 bases, there was a span of 13 bases. Germline-derived CDR1 and CDR2 are KGHSH and LQKENI. CDR3 length equals 14 residues. The CDR3 sequence is CASSPGGAEKTQYF. In DNA, the CDR3 is TGTGCCAGCTCACCAGGAGGAGCGGAAAAGACCCAGTACTTC. Variable domain in full (rest from reference TRBV18 and TRBJ2-5): NAGVMQNPRHLVRRRGQEARLRCSPMKGHSHVYWYRQLPEEGLKFMVYLQKENIIDESGMPKERFSAEFPKEGPSILRIQQVVRGDSAAYFCASSPGGAEKTQYFGPGTRLLVL.

The V gene is TRBV20-1, the J gene TRBJ2-3; D is perhaps TRBD2 (5 bases). The CDR3 is made up of 13 amino acids. V was clipped by 3 bases and J by 2 bases, with 9 bases between them. Germline CDR1 is DFQATT and CDR2 is SNEGSKA (reference sequence). The CDR3 is CSASGLATDTQYF. CDR3 in DNA: TGCAGTGCTAGCGGCCTAGCCACAGATACGCAGTATTTT.

The chain uses TRBV9 and TRBJ2-5; D possibly corresponds to TRBD1 (5 bases). Germline loops: CDR1 SGDLS, CDR2 YYNGEE. CDR3 length: 16 residues. Trimming stripped 0 bases from V and 4 bases from J, with 16 bases between. CDR3 protein: CASSVAGQARGETQYF. The CDR3 region has the DNA TGTGCCAGCAGCGTAGCGGGCCAAGCAAGGGGAGAGACCCAGTACTTC.

A few counts support this clonotype. The gene calls are TRBV5-1 and TRBJ2-5; TRBD2 aligns across 10 bases. The DNA end favors TRBJ2-1, so the J call may be wrong. The CDR3 spans 16 residues. The germline gives CDR1 SGHRS, CDR2 YFSETQ. CDR3 region: CASSPGASGGYHEQFF. CDR3 coding DNA: TGCGCCAGCAGCCCCGGTGCTAGCGGGGGTTACCATGAGCAGTTCTTC.

This clonotype occurred a few times. V is TRBV13 and J is TRBJ2-5, with 8 bases lining up with TRBD2. Germline values: CDR1 PRHDT, CDR2 FYEKMQ (reference sequence). V lost 5 bases to trimming and J lost 5 bases; unmatched junction nucleotides: 7. There are 14 residues in the CDR3. As DNA, the CDR3 is TGTGCCAGCAGCGAGAGGACTAGCAAGGAGACCCAGTACTTC. Amino acids: CASSERTSKETQYF.

This clonotype was detected only a few times. The J gene is TRBJ1-2, the V gene TRBV24-1; TRBD1 aligns across 11 bases. After removal of 5 bases from V and 7 bases from J, the junction contained 2 bases not matched to a gene. Germline assignment: CDR1 KGHDR and CDR2 SFDVKD. This CDR3 contains 13 residues. The CDR3 protein is CATSGTGGGGYTF. In DNA, the CDR3 is TGTGCCACCAGTGGGACAGGGGGCGGTGGCTACACCTTC.

The genes are TRBV6-2 or TRBV6-3 and TRBJ2-7; D is perhaps TRBD2 (5 bases). Trimming took off 6 bases at V and 1 base at J, with 10 bases between the two ends. The germline V gene has CDR1 MNHEY and CDR2 SVGEGT. The CDR3 is 13 amino acids. For the CDR3, the DNA is TGTGCCAGCAGCAGAGGGATTTCCTACGAGCAGTACTTC. Residues: CASSRGISYEQYF.

The V call is TRBV9, the J call TRBJ2-5, with 8 bases matching TRBD1. J lost 5 bases, V lost 3 bases, and 9 bases had no gene match. CDR1 is SGDLS, CDR2 YYNGEE, per germline. The CDR3 contains 15 residues. As DNA, the CDR3 is TGTGCCAGCAGCGGTGGACAGGGATTGGGGGAGACCCAGTACTTC. It yields the protein CASSGGQGLGETQYF.

The chain carries TRBV10-3 and TRBJ2-3, with 7 bases aligning to TRBD2. Unmatched junction bases numbered 10, after V lost 5 bases and J lost 2 bases. This CDR3 has 16 amino acids. The germline V gene has CDR1 ENHRY and CDR2 SYGVKD. The CDR3 DNA follows: TGTGCCATCAGTCCACTTTCTAGCGGCTACACAGATACGCAGTATTTT. Encoded protein: CAISPLSSGYTDTQYF.

This clonotype showed up just a few times. The chain is built from TRBV18 and TRBJ2-5; 7 positions agree with TRBD1. Trimming took 6 bases from V and 5 from J; bases not matched to a gene: 6. The CDR3 extends over 13 amino acids. In germline, CDR1 is KGHSH, CDR2 LQKENI. The CDR3 coding sequence is TGTGCCAGCTCCGGGACAGAGGGGGAGACCCAGTACTTC. Its protein product is CASSGTEGETQYF. The variable domain in full, with the rest retrieved from reference TRBV18 and TRBJ2-5, is NAGVMQNPRHLVRRRGQEARLRCSPMKGHSHVYWYRQLPEEGLKFMVYLQKENIIDESGMPKERFSAEFPKEGPSILRIQQVVRGDSAAYFCASSGTEGETQYFGPGTRLLVL.

This clonotype showed up just a few times. The chain links TRBV7-9 to TRBJ2-5, with 11 bases fitting TRBD1. The DNA end lines up better with TRBJ2-1; the J call may be wrong. This CDR3 has 16 amino acids. Germline-derived CDR1 and CDR2 are SEHNR and FQNEAQ (reference sequence). CDR3 amino acids: CASSLGDRGWYNEQFF. In DNA, the CDR3 is TGTGCCAGCAGCTTAGGGGACAGGGGGTGGTACAATGAGCAGTTCTTC.

This sequence joins TRBV11-2 and TRBJ2-7; 11 nucleotides agree with TRBD2. CDR1 SGHAT and CDR2 FQNNGV come from the germline V gene. With 2 bases clipped from V and 2 bases from J, the junction kept 2 bases outside the gene matches. This CDR3 has 15 residues. CDR3 loop: CASSLPSGRPYEQYF. The CDR3 coding sequence is TGTGCCAGCAGCTTACCTAGCGGGAGGCCCTACGAGCAGTACTTC.